A single sample is the source of the 15 T cell receptor beta chains below, sequenced in a study of cytomegalovirus exposure and HLA in healthy donors. Amplification used 60 Vbeta primers and 13 Jbeta primers. The data were produced by immunoSEQ multiplex PCR, yet TCRdb's version contains in-frame clones alone and is incomplete. The data contain about 130,000 clones, 74% of them singletons. Sequencing was carried out using PBMCs. These receptor sequences come from a man between 18 and 35 years old in good health and CMV-seropositive.

This chain connects TRBV5-5 to TRBJ1-5, with a possible D match to TRBD1 (5 bases). This CDR3 has 14 amino acids. Germline CDR1 SGHKS, CDR2 YYEKEE (reference sequence). The V end was cut by 2 bases, the J end by 7 bases, with 13 bases between. The CDR3: CASSLSQGDQPQHF. The CDR3, as DNA: TGTGCCAGCAGCTTAAGTCAGGGTGACCAGCCCCAGCATTTT.

The gene calls are TRBV28 and TRBJ2-1; 7 bases agree with TRBD2. Looked up from germline, CDR1 is MDHEN and CDR2 is SYDVKM. Unmatched junction bases numbered 8, after V lost 3 bases and J lost 3 bases. The CDR3 extends over 16 amino acids. CDR3 region: CASSFPLTSSYNEQFF. The DNA for the CDR3 is TGTGCCAGCAGTTTCCCTTTGACTAGCAGCTACAATGAGCAGTTCTTC.

V gene TRBV6-5 combines with J gene TRBJ1-5; tentatively, D is TRBD1 (5 bases). The ends were cut back, 6 bases at V and 0 bases at J, with 9 bases in the middle. CDR3 length: 14 amino acids. The germline CDR1 and CDR2 sequences are MNHEY and SVGAGI. The CDR3 sequence is CASRRQNSNQPQHF. The CDR3, as DNA: TGTGCCAGCAGAAGACAGAATAGCAATCAGCCCCAGCATTTT.

This CDR3 is CASSIRLAGSETQYF. The CDR3 DNA reads TGTGCCAGTAGTATCCGACTAGCGGGATCAGAGACCCAGTACTTC. J is TRBJ2-5 and V is TRBV19, with 11 nucleotides matching TRBD2. Germline V CDR1 and CDR2: LNHDA, SQIVND (reference sequence). The CDR3 covers 15 residues. Trimming at V came to 3 bases and at J to 4 bases, leaving 4 bases not matched to a gene.

This clone showed up just once. The chain combines TRBV5-1 with TRBJ2-5; TRBD2 agrees at 13 bases. This CDR3 region has 16 residues. J was trimmed by 5 bases and V by 4 bases; bases with no gene match: 8. Germline CDR1 and CDR2: SGHRS and YFSETQ. CDR3 residues: CASSATSGGAMETQYF. As DNA, the CDR3 is TGCGCCAGCAGCGCTACTAGCGGGGGGGCGATGGAGACCCAGTACTTC.

Turning to this clone: This specimen includes other DNA sequences encoding the same CDR3. The J gene is TRBJ2-7, the V gene TRBV5-1; a weak D match, TRBD2 (5 bases). There are 15 residues in the CDR3. CDR1 SGHRS and CDR2 YFSETQ come from the germline V gene. Trimming took 0 bases from V and 0 from J, leaving 10 bases between them. CDR3 nucleotide sequence: TGCGCCAGCAGCTTGGTTGCGGGTGGCTCCTACGAGCAGTACTTC. This encodes CASSLVAGGSYEQYF.

The V call is TRBV12-2, the J call TRBJ2-5; the table's D gene call, TRBD2, was not cross checked with the DNA. TRBV12-2 is tagged as a pseudogene. This CDR3 region has 14 residues. The CDR3 here is CASRLRLAGETQYF. CDR3 bases: TGTGCAAGTCGCTTAAGACTAGCTGGGGAGACCCAGTACTTC.

The chain carries TRBV28 and TRBJ2-1, with D unclear. Germline V gene data show CDR1 as MDHEN and CDR2 as SYDVKM. The germline V and J ends were trimmed by 8 bases and 7 bases, with 15 bases remaining between them. The CDR3 has 13 amino acids. CDR3 amino acids: CASAHAWRNEQFF. The CDR3 DNA is TGTGCCAGCGCACACGCTTGGCGGAATGAGCAGTTCTTC.

V is TRBV10-3 and J is TRBJ1-2; TRBD1 might be the D (6 bases). The CDR3 has 13 amino acids. Germline assignment: CDR1 ENHRY and CDR2 SYGVKD. Deletions cut 6 bases from V and 3 bases from J, with 11 bases between. The CDR3 sequence: CAIRGQRDYGYTF. The CDR3 DNA reads as TGTGCCATCAGGGGACAAAGGGACTATGGCTACACCTTC.

V usage is TRBV11-3 and J usage is TRBJ1-1; maybe TRBD1 (5 bases). V was clipped by 6 bases and J by 7 bases, with 12 bases between them. The V gene's germline CDR1 is SGHNT and CDR2 YENEEA. The CDR3 sequence is 12 residues long. DNA for the CDR3: TGTGCCAGCAGGCCAGACAGCTTTGAAGCTTTCTTT. Translated, it gives CASRPDSFEAFF.

This clone was seen once. This chain uses TRBV5-4 with TRBJ2-3; the D gene is possibly TRBD1 (6 bases). Trimming stripped 0 bases from V and 6 bases from J, with 14 bases between. This CDR3 is 15 amino acids long. Per the germline V gene, CDR1 is SGHNT and CDR2 is YYREEE (reference sequence). For the CDR3, the DNA is TGTGCCAGCAGCTTGGATTTGGGGGCGCGGGATACGCAGTATTTT. Its protein product is CASSLDLGARDTQYF.

This clone was observed a few times. The V gene is TRBV11-2, the J gene TRBJ2-3; 9 positions agree with TRBD2. Germline V lookup: CDR1 SGHAT, CDR2 FQNNGV. The CDR3 consists of 18 residues. Losses at the gene ends were 5 bases for V and 5 bases for J; bases not matched to a gene: 17. CDR3: CASSPLRAAGGRGDTQYF. Written as DNA, the CDR3 is TGTGCCAGCAGCCCCCTCCGGGCGGCGGGAGGGCGAGGAGATACGCAGTATTTT.

This clone occurred a few times. The chain joins TRBV4-1 to TRBJ1-1, with 9 bases identical to TRBD1. V trimming: 2 bases; J trimming: 1 base; junction bases outside the gene matches: 5. The CDR3 runs to 16 residues. CDR1 and CDR2 from the germline V gene are MGHRA and YSYEKL. The CDR3 protein is CASSQHRGQGNTEAFF. The CDR3 coding sequence is TGCGCCAGCAGCCAACATCGGGGACAGGGGAACACTGAAGCTTTCTTT.

This clone appeared a few times. V usage is TRBV7-2 and J usage is TRBJ1-6; 11 nucleotides align to TRBD1. Trimming cost V 4 bases and J 10 bases; bases outside gene matches: 6. This CDR3 is 15 amino acids long. Germline CDR1 SGHTA, CDR2 FQGNSA. CDR3 loop: CASSSMGQGVSPLHF. CDR3 nucleotides: TGTGCCAGCAGCTCAATGGGACAGGGGGTCTCACCCCTCCACTTT.

There are a few counts of this clone. The chain combines TRBV7-9 with TRBJ1-1; D not certain. CDR1 and CDR2 (germline): SEHNR, FQNEAQ (reference sequence). CDR3 length: 14 residues. The V gene lost 5 bases and the J gene lost 1 base, with 11 bases spanning the gap. The CDR3 loop reads CASSLPGKNTEAFF. The CDR3 DNA reads as TGTGCCAGCAGCCTACCGGGAAAGAACACTGAAGCTTTCTTT. The complete variable domain, with remaining parts taken from reference TRBV7-9 and TRBJ1-1, reads DTGVSQNPRHKITKRGQNVTFRCDPISEHNRLYWYRQTLGQGPEFLTYFQNEAQLEKSRLLSDRFSAERPKGSFSTLEIQRTEQGDSAMYLCASSLPGKNTEAFFGQGTRLTVV.